This paragraph reports one T cell receptor (beta chain). As yet, its antigen is unknown. These data originate in a study of CD8 T cells in ankylosing spondylitis. Study-wide findings and caveats: Made up of fewer than 10 highly homologous variants, a TCR beta motif appeared characteristic of ankylosing spondylitis blood. Past research had described some motif variants in reactive arthritis synovial fluid and blood.

V shed 6 bases, J shed 4 bases, and the junction held 11 bases outside the gene matches. The germline V gene encodes CDR1 SNHLY and CDR2 FYNNEI. This CDR3 is built from 17 residues. Quantitative 5'-RACE with molecular barcodes was used to make the TCR beta libraries. A single record per CDR3 protein comes from TCRdb applying MiXCR to the 5' RACE reads. This sample has 150,000 to 200,000 distinct CDR3 sequences, with 9.5% to 13% found just once. The sample comprised blood, either unsorted or a sorted T cell fraction (not recorded which). This TCR was sampled from a male donor with ankylosing spondylitis or in good health (not recorded which). The chain joins TRBV2 to TRBJ2-7; 14 bases are shared with TRBD2. The CDR3 loop is CASRGTGTSGSIYEQYF. In DNA, the CDR3 is TGTGCCAGCAGAGGTACCGGGACTAGCGGGAGTATTTACGAGCAGTACTTC.